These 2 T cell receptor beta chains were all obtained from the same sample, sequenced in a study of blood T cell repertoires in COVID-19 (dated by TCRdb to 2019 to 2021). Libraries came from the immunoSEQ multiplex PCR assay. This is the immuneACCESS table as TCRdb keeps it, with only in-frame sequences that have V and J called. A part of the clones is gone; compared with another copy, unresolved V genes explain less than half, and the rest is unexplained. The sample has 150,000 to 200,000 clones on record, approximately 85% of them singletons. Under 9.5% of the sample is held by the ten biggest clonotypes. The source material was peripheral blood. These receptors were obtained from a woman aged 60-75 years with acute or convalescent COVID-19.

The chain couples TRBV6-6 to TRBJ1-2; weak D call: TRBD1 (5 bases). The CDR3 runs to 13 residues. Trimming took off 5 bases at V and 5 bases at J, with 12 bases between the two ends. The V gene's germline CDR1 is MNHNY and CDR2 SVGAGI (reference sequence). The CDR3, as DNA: TGTGCCAGCAGTCCACAGGTCTCTTATGGCTACACCTTC. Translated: CASSPQVSYGYTF.

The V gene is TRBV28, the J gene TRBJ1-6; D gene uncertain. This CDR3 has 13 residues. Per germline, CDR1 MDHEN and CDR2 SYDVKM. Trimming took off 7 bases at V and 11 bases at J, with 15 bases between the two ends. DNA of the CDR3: TGTGCCAGCACTCTTTCTGGGCTGCCACCCCTCCACTTT. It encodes CASTLSGLPPLHF.